Presented here are 9 T cell receptor beta chains from one specimen sequenced in a study of shared clonotypes between healthy human individuals. Method: immunoSEQ multiplex PCR; TCRdb's copy keeps in-frame clones and lacks some. The sample includes about 980,000 clones, around 80% of them seen just once. Sequenced sample: memory CD4+ T cells sorted from blood. Described subset: CD45RA-negative fraction. The receptors shown here come from a man between 18 and 29 years old in good health.

The V gene is TRBV6-1, the J gene TRBJ1-1; D call uncertain. This CDR3 is 15 amino acids long. The V end lost 2 bases, the J end lost 8 bases, and 18 bases lay between the germline ends. Looked up from germline, CDR1 is MNHNS and CDR2 is SASEGT. The CDR3: CASSENSQGTKEAFF. In DNA, the CDR3 is TGTGCCAGCAGTGAAAACTCCCAAGGAACCAAGGAAGCTTTCTTT.

The V and J genes are TRBV19 and TRBJ2-7; D gene uncertain. The V end was cut by 1 base, the J end by 0 bases, with 1 base between. The CDR3 sequence is 12 residues long. Germline lookup yields CDR1 LNHDA and CDR2 SQIVND (reference sequence). CDR3: CASSIGSYEQYF. The CDR3, as DNA: TGTGCCAGTAGTATAGGCTCCTACGAGCAGTACTTC.

A few counts support this clone. The chain employs TRBV4-3 and TRBJ1-6; 9 nucleotides match TRBD1. Per the germline V gene, CDR1 is LGHNA and CDR2 is YSLEER. There are 15 residues in the CDR3. V was clipped by 4 bases and J by 7 bases; unmatched bases: 5. The DNA for the CDR3 is TGCGCCAGCAGCCGCGGACAGGGGAAGAATTCACCCCTCCACTTT. Translation gives CASSRGQGKNSPLHF.

This chain connects TRBV15 to TRBJ2-1; 14 bases map to TRBD2. This CDR3 is built from 16 residues. The ends lost 0 bases at V and 6 bases at J; junction bases unmatched: 1. CDR1 and CDR2 (germline): LNHNV, YYDKDF (reference sequence). CDR3 bases: TGTGCCACCAGCAGAGAGACTAGCGGGAGGGCCAATGAGCAGTTCTTC. Translation gives CATSRETSGRANEQFF.

The chain recombines TRBV2 with TRBJ1-5; no firm D call. The CDR3 extends over 15 amino acids. In germline, CDR1 is SNHLY, CDR2 FYNNEI. Between the trimmed V and J ends, which lost 3 bases and 1 base, there was a span of 10 bases. CDR3 region: CASSEGSKSNQPQHF. Here the CDR3 DNA reads TGTGCCAGCAGTGAGGGGTCCAAGAGCAATCAGCCCCAGCATTTT.

The CDR3 region has the DNA TGTGCCAGACTGTACGGGAGTGGACCTGGAAACACCATATATTTT. Protein: CARLYGSGPGNTIYF. This sequence joins TRBV9 and TRBJ1-3; D uncertain. V was clipped by 8 bases and J by 2 bases, with 17 bases between them. The CDR3 extends over 15 amino acids. Germline CDR1 SGDLS, CDR2 YYNGEE.

This clone has only a few counts. Additional DNA sequences in this sample encode the identical CDR3. The rearrangement joins TRBV19 to TRBJ1-1, with 8 bases lining up with TRBD1. The germline V gene encodes CDR1 LNHDA and CDR2 SQIVND (reference sequence). The length of the CDR3 is 13 residues. Trimming at V came to 5 bases and at J to 5 bases, leaving 4 bases not matched to a gene. In nucleotides, the CDR3 is TGTGCCAGTAGTTCTACAGGGGGAACTGAAGCTTTCTTT. Amino acids: CASSSTGGTEAFF.

The CDR3 region is CASSLVGDRTDTQYF. CDR3 bases: TGCGCCAGCAGCTTGGTGGGGGACCGCACAGATACGCAGTATTTT. The chain recombines TRBV5-1 with TRBJ2-3, with D perhaps being TRBD1 or TRBD2 (5 bases each). The CDR3 runs 15 residues. Trimming stripped 0 bases from V and 1 base from J, with 9 bases between. CDR1 is SGHRS, CDR2 YFSETQ, per germline.

This clone showed up just once. The chain carries TRBV25-1 and TRBJ2-4; 10 nucleotides agree with TRBD2. V lost 7 bases to trimming and J lost 6 bases; unmatched junction nucleotides: 9. The CDR3 has 15 residues. The germline V gene has CDR1 MGHDK and CDR2 SYGVNS. The CDR3 sequence: CASKRGGEVGNIQYF. CDR3 DNA: TGTGCCAGCAAGCGGGGGGGCGAGGTAGGAAACATTCAGTACTTC. Drawing the rest from reference TRBV25-1 and TRBJ2-4, the complete variable domain is EADIYQTPRYLVIGTGKKITLECSQTMGHDKMYWYQQDPGMELHLIHYSYGVNSTEKGDLSSESTVSRIRTEHFPLTLESARPSHTSQYLCASKRGGEVGNIQYFGAGTRLSVL.